The clone carrying this T cell receptor beta chain was recorded many times. Its antigen is still unknown. This record belongs to a study of T cells in Graves' hyperthyroidism and ophthalmopathy. Study at large: Blood from the periphery was taken at initial diagnosis, before any treatment.

Amplification yielded TCR beta CDR3 regions, with RNA transcripts as the source. The TCR CDR3 was amplified in a first-round RT-PCR using the HTBI primer set. TCRdb recomputed calls from the multiplex PCR reads with MiXCR, one row per CDR3 protein. The sample carries more than 350,000 distinct CDR3 sequences, about 16% recorded once. With 3 bases removed from V and 4 bases from J, the gap between germline ends came to 17 bases. Germline V lookup: CDR1 SGDLS, CDR2 YYNGEE. The CDR3 length is 16 residues. General study results and limits: Among thyroid clonotypes expanded above 0.001, most also appeared in blood.

Diagnoses used clinical symptoms, serum thyroxine and TRAb, thyroid ultrasound and orbital computed tomography. The clonotype was recovered from a woman under 40 with Graves' hyperthyroidism. The material sequenced was blood. The chain uses TRBV9 and TRBJ2-1; D possibly corresponds to TRBD2 (5 bases). The CDR3 protein is CASSASGLILYNEQFF. The CDR3 DNA reads as TGTGCCAGCAGCGCCTCCGGACTGATCCTGTACAATGAGCAGTTCTTC. The full variable domain, in which reference TRBV9 and TRBJ2-1 provide the parts outside the CDR3, is DSGVTQTPKHLITATGQRVTLRCSPRSGDLSVYWYQQSLDQGLQFLIQYYNGEERAKGNILERFSAQQFPDLHSELNLSSLELGDSALYFCASSASGLILYNEQFFGPGTRLTVL.